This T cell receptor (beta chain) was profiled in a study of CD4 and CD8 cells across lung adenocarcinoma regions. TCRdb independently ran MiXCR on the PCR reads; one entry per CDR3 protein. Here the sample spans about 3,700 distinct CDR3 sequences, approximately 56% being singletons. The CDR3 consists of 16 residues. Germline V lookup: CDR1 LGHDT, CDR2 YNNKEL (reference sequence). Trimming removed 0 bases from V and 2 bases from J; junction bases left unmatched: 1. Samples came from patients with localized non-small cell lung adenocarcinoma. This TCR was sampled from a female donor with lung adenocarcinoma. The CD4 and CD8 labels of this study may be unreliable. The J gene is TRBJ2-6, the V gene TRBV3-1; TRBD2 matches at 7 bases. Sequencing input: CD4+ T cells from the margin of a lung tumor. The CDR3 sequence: CASSQDRGAGANVLTF. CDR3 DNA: TGTGCCAGCAGCCAAGATCGGGGGGCTGGGGCCAACGTCCTGACTTTC.